The rows below give T cell receptor beta chains drawn from one sample of a study of cytomegalovirus exposure and HLA in healthy donors. Data came from immunoSEQ multiplex PCR; TCRdb stores just in-frame clones and leaves some out. Among 150,000 to 200,000 clones, over 80% were seen once, and the ten largest hold roughly 6.7%. Sequencing was performed on PBMCs. The receptors originated from a man in his forties in good health and CMV-seropositive. Each CDR3 is given with its conserved first and last residue. The order of the fields is J gene, D gene, clone size, CDR3 length, V gene, CDR3 protein, CDR3 DNA. D genes are given only for firm matches. A row's size may be missing; if present it is once, few, many or a size class.

J gene: TRBJ1-1; D gene: TRBD1; clone size: .; CDR3 length: 16; V gene: TRBV7-9; CDR3 protein: CASSPGQGGLNTEAFF; CDR3 DNA: TGTGCCAGCAGCCCTGGACAGGGTGGTTTGAACACTGAAGCTTTCTTT
J gene: TRBJ2-2; D gene: .; clone size: .; CDR3 length: 14; V gene: TRBV4-1; CDR3 protein: CASSQPSNTGELFF; CDR3 DNA: TGCGCCAGCAGCCAACCTTCGAACACCGGGGAGCTGTTTTTT
J gene: TRBJ2-1; D gene: TRBD1; clone size: .; CDR3 length: 16; V gene: TRBV27; CDR3 protein: CASSRIVGTEINEQFF; CDR3 DNA: TGTGCCAGCAGTCGCATCGTCGGGACAGAAATCAATGAGCAGTTCTTC
J gene: TRBJ1-1; D gene: .; clone size: .; CDR3 length: 15; V gene: TRBV5-1; CDR3 protein: CASSLERGARTEAFF; CDR3 DNA: TGCGCCAGCAGCTTGGAACGGGGGGCGCGGACTGAAGCTTTCTTT
J gene: TRBJ1-5; D gene: .; clone size: .; CDR3 length: 14; V gene: TRBV2; CDR3 protein: CASSLPTGVQPQHF; CDR3 DNA: TGTGCCAGCAGTTTACCGACAGGCGTTCAGCCCCAGCATTTT
J gene: TRBJ2-7; D gene: TRBD2; clone size: few; CDR3 length: 15; V gene: TRBV7-2; CDR3 protein: CASSPPRGSSYEQYF; CDR3 DNA: TGTGCCAGCAGCCCCCCACGCGGGAGCTCCTACGAGCAGTACTTC
J gene: TRBJ2-3; D gene: TRBD2; clone size: .; CDR3 length: 16; V gene: TRBV30; CDR3 protein: CAWSRGERGDTDTQYF; CDR3 DNA: TGTGCCTGGAGTCGAGGGGAGCGGGGGGACACAGATACGCAGTATTTT
J gene: TRBJ1-1; D gene: .; clone size: .; CDR3 length: 15; V gene: TRBV5-6; CDR3 protein: CASSREGHLNTEAFF; CDR3 DNA: TGTGCCAGCAGCAGGGAGGGGCACTTGAACACTGAAGCTTTCTTT
J gene: TRBJ2-7; D gene: .; clone size: .; CDR3 length: 16; V gene: TRBV2; CDR3 protein: CASSEQGKGYSYEQYF; CDR3 DNA: TGTGCCAGCAGTGAACAGGGAAAGGGATACTCCTACGAGCAGTACTTC
J gene: TRBJ2-1; D gene: .; clone size: .; CDR3 length: 13; V gene: TRBV7-9; CDR3 protein: CASNFGAYNEQFF; CDR3 DNA: TGTGCCAGCAACTTCGGGGCCTACAATGAGCAGTTCTTC
J gene: TRBJ2-5; D gene: TRBD2; clone size: .; CDR3 length: 15; V gene: TRBV28; CDR3 protein: CASSYLAGGIGTQYF; CDR3 DNA: TGTGCCAGCAGTTACTTAGCGGGGGGGATCGGGACCCAGTACTTC
J gene: TRBJ1-1; D gene: TRBD1; clone size: .; CDR3 length: 18; V gene: TRBV5-4; CDR3 protein: CASSLVRLGTGQPTEAFF; CDR3 DNA: TGTGCCAGCAGCTTGGTGCGGTTAGGGACAGGGCAGCCCACTGAAGCTTTCTTT
J gene: TRBJ1-6; D gene: .; clone size: .; CDR3 length: 15; V gene: TRBV5-6; CDR3 protein: CASSFDRAYNSPLHF; CDR3 DNA: TGTGCCAGCAGCTTTGACAGAGCCTATAATTCACCCCTCCACTTT
J gene: TRBJ2-7; D gene: TRBD1; clone size: once; CDR3 length: 15; V gene: TRBV4-1; CDR3 protein: CASSESRDRSYEQYF; CDR3 DNA: TGCGCCAGCAGCGAGTCGAGGGACAGATCCTACGAGCAGTACTTC
J gene: TRBJ2-5; D gene: .; clone size: .; CDR3 length: 15; V gene: TRBV28; CDR3 protein: CASTPIPTAQETQYF; CDR3 DNA: TGTGCCAGCACCCCGATACCGACAGCCCAAGAGACCCAGTACTTC
J gene: TRBJ2-5; D gene: .; clone size: .; CDR3 length: 16; V gene: TRBV11-2; CDR3 protein: CASSQNRGGNQETQYF; CDR3 DNA: TGTGCCAGCAGCCAGAACAGGGGAGGCAACCAAGAGACCCAGTACTTC
J gene: TRBJ1-2; D gene: .; clone size: few; CDR3 length: 14; V gene: TRBV6-6; CDR3 protein: CASSFLTGNYGYTF; CDR3 DNA: TGTGCCAGCAGCTTCCTTACAGGGAACTATGGCTACACCTTC
J gene: TRBJ1-4; D gene: TRBD1; clone size: .; CDR3 length: 15; V gene: TRBV4-3; CDR3 protein: CASSQGDRDREKLFF; CDR3 DNA: TGCGCCAGCAGCCAAGGGGACAGGGATAGGGAAAAACTGTTTTTT
J gene: TRBJ1-4; D gene: .; clone size: .; CDR3 length: 15; V gene: TRBV28; CDR3 protein: CASSLRGMTNEKLFF; CDR3 DNA: TGTGCCAGCAGTTTAAGGGGCATGACTAATGAAAAACTGTTTTTT
J gene: TRBJ1-2; D gene: TRBD1; clone size: .; CDR3 length: 16; V gene: TRBV27; CDR3 protein: CASSLRQGTNPYGYTF; CDR3 DNA: TGTGCCAGCAGCCTTCGACAGGGGACTAATCCCTATGGCTACACCTTC
J gene: TRBJ2-3; D gene: .; clone size: .; CDR3 length: 13; V gene: TRBV7-9; CDR3 protein: CASSLAGADTQYF; CDR3 DNA: TGTGCCAGCAGCTTAGCAGGGGCAGATACGCAGTATTTT
J gene: TRBJ2-7; D gene: .; clone size: .; CDR3 length: 12; V gene: TRBV5-1; CDR3 protein: CASSLPGNEQYF; CDR3 DNA: TGCGCCAGCAGCTTGCCGGGAAACGAGCAGTACTTC
J gene: TRBJ2-1; D gene: TRBD2; clone size: .; CDR3 length: 15; V gene: TRBV9; CDR3 protein: CASSPLGLAGVEQFF; CDR3 DNA: TGTGCCAGCAGCCCCCTTGGGCTAGCGGGGGTGGAGCAGTTCTTC
J gene: TRBJ1-2; D gene: TRBD1; clone size: .; CDR3 length: 15; V gene: TRBV7-9; CDR3 protein: CASSLGTGQIYGYTF; CDR3 DNA: TGTGCCAGCAGCCTCGGGACAGGACAAATTTATGGCTACACCTTC
J gene: TRBJ2-5; D gene: .; clone size: .; CDR3 length: 11; V gene: TRBV19; CDR3 protein: CASSTGEVQYF; CDR3 DNA: TGTGCCAGTAGTACGGGGGAAGTTCAGTACTTC
J gene: TRBJ2-5; D gene: TRBD1; clone size: .; CDR3 length: 15; V gene: TRBV6-1; CDR3 protein: CASLGQGAGWETQYF; CDR3 DNA: TGTGCCTCCTTAGGACAGGGGGCTGGTTGGGAGACCCAGTACTTC
J gene: TRBJ2-7; D gene: .; clone size: few; CDR3 length: 14; V gene: TRBV4-3; CDR3 protein: CASSQGVRVYEQYF; CDR3 DNA: TGCGCCAGCAGCCAAGGAGTCAGGGTCTACGAGCAGTACTTC
J gene: TRBJ2-2; D gene: .; clone size: .; CDR3 length: 15; V gene: TRBV27; CDR3 protein: CASSTRAANTGELFF; CDR3 DNA: TGTGCCAGCAGTACCAGGGCGGCGAACACCGGGGAGCTGTTTTTT
J gene: TRBJ2-2; D gene: .; clone size: .; CDR3 length: 17; V gene: TRBV7-3; CDR3 protein: CASSLTPSRRNPGELFF; CDR3 DNA: TGTGCCAGCAGCTTAACGCCCAGTCGCCGTAATCCCGGGGAGCTGTTTTTT
J gene: TRBJ2-2; D gene: .; clone size: .; CDR3 length: 14; V gene: TRBV30; CDR3 protein: CAWRVSVRSGELFF; CDR3 DNA: TGTGCCTGGAGGGTCAGCGTGAGGTCCGGGGAGCTGTTTTTT
J gene: TRBJ1-1; D gene: .; clone size: .; CDR3 length: 14; V gene: TRBV28; CDR3 protein: CASSLQGWDTEAFF; CDR3 DNA: TGTGCCAGCAGCCTTCAGGGGTGGGACACTGAAGCTTTCTTT
J gene: TRBJ1-2; D gene: .; clone size: few; CDR3 length: 15; V gene: TRBV6-1; CDR3 protein: CASSEGVEPGNGYTF; CDR3 DNA: TGTGCCAGCAGTGAAGGGGTGGAACCCGGGAATGGCTACACCTTC
J gene: TRBJ2-7; D gene: TRBD1; clone size: .; CDR3 length: 16; V gene: TRBV7-2; CDR3 protein: CASSSLGGTGAYEQYF; CDR3 DNA: TGTGCCAGCAGCTCCCTGGGCGGGACAGGGGCCTACGAGCAGTACTTC
J gene: TRBJ2-1; D gene: TRBD1; clone size: .; CDR3 length: 15; V gene: TRBV5-1; CDR3 protein: CASSLVGTGMNEQFF; CDR3 DNA: TGCGCCAGCAGCTTAGTTGGGACAGGGATGAATGAGCAGTTCTTC
J gene: TRBJ2-7; D gene: .; clone size: few; CDR3 length: 14; V gene: TRBV19; CDR3 protein: CASSSDSADYEQYF; CDR3 DNA: TGTGCCAGTAGTAGCGACTCAGCCGACTACGAGCAGTACTTC
J gene: TRBJ1-1; D gene: .; clone size: once; CDR3 length: 13; V gene: TRBV6-4; CDR3 protein: CASSPQQGSIAFF; CDR3 DNA: TGTGCCAGCAGTCCACAACAGGGATCAATAGCTTTCTTT
J gene: TRBJ1-5; D gene: TRBD1; clone size: .; CDR3 length: 15; V gene: TRBV11-2; CDR3 protein: CASSWGTGNNQPQHF; CDR3 DNA: TGTGCCAGCAGCTGGGGGACAGGGAATAATCAGCCCCAGCATTTT
J gene: TRBJ2-4; D gene: TRBD1; clone size: .; CDR3 length: 16; V gene: TRBV7-9; CDR3 protein: CASSTRQGMAKNIQYF; CDR3 DNA: TGTGCCAGCAGCACTCGACAGGGGATGGCCAAAAACATTCAGTACTTC
J gene: TRBJ2-5; D gene: TRBD1; clone size: .; CDR3 length: 15; V gene: TRBV2; CDR3 protein: CASSEPGQREETQYF; CDR3 DNA: TGTGCCAGCAGTGAGCCGGGACAGAGAGAAGAGACCCAGTACTTC
J gene: TRBJ2-3; D gene: .; clone size: .; CDR3 length: 12; V gene: TRBV14; CDR3 protein: CASSPLKNTQYF; CDR3 DNA: TGTGCCAGCAGCCCCTTAAAAAATACGCAGTATTTT
J gene: TRBJ2-3; D gene: TRBD1; clone size: .; CDR3 length: 15; V gene: TRBV6-6; CDR3 protein: CASSSQGALPDTQYF; CDR3 DNA: TGTGCCAGCAGTTCCCAGGGGGCACTTCCAGATACGCAGTATTTT